Sequencing of this T cell receptor (beta chain) was carried out in a study of T cell repertoires in cytomegalovirus infection. Study-level information: Evidence of both CMV infection and a matching HLA type came from public TCR beta signatures. Study-wide points: Summed frequency of shared TCR beta families picked out CMV carriers who also had the relevant HLA. HLA-C-restricted CMV clonotypes gave the most frequent clonotype in two of eight donors.

Per the germline V gene, CDR1 is SGHTA and CDR2 is FQGTGA. This CDR3 is built from 15 residues. TCRdb re-called the reads through MiXCR, storing one row per CDR3 protein. The sample shows about 130,000 distinct CDR3 sequences, roughly 9% of them seen only once. Of note for this clonotype: Its antigen is unidentified. A much larger clonotype is one base distant, so this may be a read error.

The chain joins TRBV7-3 to TRBJ1-1, with D hard to call. Sequencing was carried out using PBMCs. The receptor's source is a human donor in good health (CMV status not recorded). Some clones in this sample may be carry-over from other donors' samples. The CDR3 coding sequence is TGTGCCAACAGCTTAACCGGGGTGGAGGACACTGAAGCTTTCTTT. It encodes CANSLTGVEDTEAFF.